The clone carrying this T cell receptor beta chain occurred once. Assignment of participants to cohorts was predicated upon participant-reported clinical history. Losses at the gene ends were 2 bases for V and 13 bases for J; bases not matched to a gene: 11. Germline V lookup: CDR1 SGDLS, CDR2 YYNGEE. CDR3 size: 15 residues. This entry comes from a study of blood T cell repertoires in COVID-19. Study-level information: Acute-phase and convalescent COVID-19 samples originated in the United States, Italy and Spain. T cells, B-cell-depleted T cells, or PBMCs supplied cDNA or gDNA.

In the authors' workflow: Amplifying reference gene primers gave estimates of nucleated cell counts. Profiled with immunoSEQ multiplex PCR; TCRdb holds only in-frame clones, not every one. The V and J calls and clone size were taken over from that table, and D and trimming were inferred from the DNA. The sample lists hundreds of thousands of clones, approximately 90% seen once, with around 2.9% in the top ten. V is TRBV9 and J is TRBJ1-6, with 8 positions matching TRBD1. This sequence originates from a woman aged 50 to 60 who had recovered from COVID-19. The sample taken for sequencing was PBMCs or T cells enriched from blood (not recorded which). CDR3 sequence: CASSVAGQGATPLHF. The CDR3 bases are TGTGCCAGCAGCGTCGCGGGGCAGGGGGCTACTCCCCTCCACTTT.